This is a list of T cell receptor beta chains from one sample in a study of T cells in Graves' hyperthyroidism and ophthalmopathy. One entry per CDR3 protein, called by TCRdb with MiXCR from the multiplex PCR reads. The sample shows hundreds of thousands of distinct CDR3 sequences, around 15% of them seen only once. Sequenced material: blood. These receptors originate from a woman aged 18-30 years with Graves' hyperthyroidism. Each CDR3 is given with its conserved first and last residue. Each record gives: J gene, D gene, V gene, clone size, CDR3 DNA, CDR3 protein. A D gene is named only where the DNA matches it firmly. A clone size is listed for some rows: how often the clone was seen (once, few, many), or a class if it is expanded.

J: TRBJ2-1; D: TRBD1; V: TRBV18; size: many; DNA: TGTGCCAGCTCACCGTGGGACAGGTCTGGTGAGCAGTTCTTC; CDR3: CASSPWDRSGEQFF
J: TRBJ2-2; D: TRBD1; V: TRBV7-3; size: many; DNA: TGTGCCAGCAGAACACAGGGGGCGGCCGGGGAGCTGTTTTTT; CDR3: CASRTQGAAGELFF
J: TRBJ1-5; D: NA; V: TRBV27; size: many; DNA: TGTGCCAGCAGTCCCGGCGTGGTTCAGCCCCAGCATTTT; CDR3: CASSPGVVQPQHF
J: TRBJ1-4; D: NA; V: TRBV27; size: few; DNA: TGTGCCAGCAGTCTAATGGGGAGTAATGAAAAACTGTTTTTT; CDR3: CASSLMGSNEKLFF
J: TRBJ1-5; D: NA; V: TRBV7-8; size: few; DNA: TGTGCCAGCACCAACTTGGGGGGGGATCAGCCCCAGCATTTT; CDR3: CASTNLGGDQPQHF
J: TRBJ1-4; D: NA; V: TRBV20-1; size: NA; DNA: TGCAGTGCGCCGTCCTCTCGGAGACTGTTTTTT; CDR3: CSAPSSRRLFF
J: TRBJ2-1; D: TRBD2; V: TRBV30; size: many; DNA: TGTGCCTGGAGTGTGGCGGGAGGGTCATACAATGAGCAGTTCTTC; CDR3: CAWSVAGGSYNEQFF
J: TRBJ2-7; D: NA; V: TRBV20-1; size: many; DNA: TGCAGTGCTACCAGTGGCACTAGCCCCTACGAGCAGTACTTC; CDR3: CSATSGTSPYEQYF
J: TRBJ2-4; D: NA; V: TRBV6-2/TRBV6-3; size: many; DNA: TGTGCCAGCAGTTCACCGTTTGAGGGGAAGGGCAAAAACATTCAGTACTTC; CDR3: CASSSPFEGKGKNIQYF
J: TRBJ2-3; D: TRBD1; V: TRBV4-1; size: few; DNA: TGCGCCAGCAGCCAAGAAGAGGGGGCTCTAACGCAGTATTTT; CDR3: CASSQEEGALTQYF
J: TRBJ2-5; D: NA; V: TRBV20-1; size: few; DNA: TGCAGTGCTAGACTCTGGACAGACCGTATCCAAGAGACCCAGTACTTC; CDR3: CSARLWTDRIQETQYF
J: TRBJ2-7; D: NA; V: TRBV27; size: few; DNA: TGTGCCAGCAGTTTATCCTACTCTTCAGGGGCCTACGAGCAGTACTTC; CDR3: CASSLSYSSGAYEQYF
J: TRBJ2-5; D: TRBD2; V: TRBV7-2; size: NA; DNA: TGTGCCAGCAGCTACCGGACTAGCGGGAGCGGAGAGACCCAGTACTTC; CDR3: CASSYRTSGSGETQYF
J: TRBJ2-7; D: TRBD2; V: TRBV4-3; size: NA; DNA: TGCGCCAGCAGCCAGGAGGGGCTACCGGGAGGGCCCTACGAGCAGTACTTC; CDR3: CASSQEGLPGGPYEQYF
J: TRBJ2-5; D: TRBD2; V: TRBV7-9; size: many; DNA: TGTGCCGGAAGACTAGCGGGGTTTGAGACCCAGTACTTC; CDR3: CAGRLAGFETQYF
J: TRBJ2-2; D: NA; V: TRBV7-9; size: many; DNA: TGTGCCAGCAGCCCCCGCGGGGGCGGGGGCACCGGGGAGCTGTTTTTT; CDR3: CASSPRGGGGTGELFF
J: TRBJ1-2; D: NA; V: TRBV10-3; size: NA; DNA: TGTGCCATCAGTGGGGCCTTGACATCCAACTATGGCTACACCTTC; CDR3: CAISGALTSNYGYTF
J: TRBJ2-7; D: NA; V: TRBV28; size: many; DNA: TGTGCCAGCAGTTTTGGATGGTACGAGCAGTACTTC; CDR3: CASSFGWYEQYF
J: TRBJ2-5; D: NA; V: TRBV12-3/TRBV12-4; size: NA; DNA: TGTGCCAGCAGTTTTGAGACTGACCAAGAGACCCAGTACTTC; CDR3: CASSFETDQETQYF
J: TRBJ2-3; D: TRBD1; V: TRBV6-1; size: NA; DNA: TGTGCCAGCTCCAAGCAGGGGGAGTTACGCACAGATACGCAGTATTTT; CDR3: CASSKQGELRTDTQYF
J: TRBJ1-2; D: TRBD1; V: TRBV20-1; size: NA; DNA: TGCAGTGCTAGAGGACAGGGGTCCGGCTATGGCTACACCTTC; CDR3: CSARGQGSGYGYTF
J: TRBJ1-3; D: NA; V: TRBV19; size: NA; DNA: TGTGCCAGTATATTCGACGGCATCTCTGGAAACACCATATATTTT; CDR3: CASIFDGISGNTIYF
J: TRBJ2-6; D: NA; V: TRBV5-1; size: NA; DNA: TGCGCCAGCAGCTTCGGACCCTTGACTGGGGCCAACGTCCTGACTTTC; CDR3: CASSFGPLTGANVLTF
J: TRBJ1-2; D: NA; V: TRBV20-1; size: many; DNA: TGCAGTGCCCCGGTGGAGTACTACTCATATGGCTACACCTTC; CDR3: CSAPVEYYSYGYTF
J: TRBJ2-1; D: NA; V: TRBV12-3/TRBV12-4; size: few; DNA: TGTGCCAGCAGGGCTTTCGAGGATGAGCAGTTCTTC; CDR3: CASRAFEDEQFF
J: TRBJ1-1; D: NA; V: TRBV13; size: many; DNA: TGTGCCAGCAGCCTCCGCCATTGGAACACTGAAGCTTTCTTT; CDR3: CASSLRHWNTEAFF
J: TRBJ2-1; D: NA; V: TRBV2; size: many; DNA: TGTGCCAGCAGGGCCCAGGATGAGCAGTTCTTC; CDR3: CASRAQDEQFF
J: TRBJ2-7; D: NA; V: TRBV4-1; size: few; DNA: TGCGCCAGCAGCCAAGAAGGGCTTGGAGAGCAGTACTTC; CDR3: CASSQEGLGEQYF